The 4 T cell receptor beta chains given below trace back to one sample, sequenced in a study of blood T cell repertoires in COVID-19 (dated by TCRdb to between 2020 and 2021). Libraries came from the immunoSEQ multiplex PCR assay. The clones in this table, taken by TCRdb from immuneACCESS, are in-frame only. Not every clone is retained; where verified, under half of the shortfall comes from an unresolved V gene, and the cause of the rest is unknown. The table for this sample lists hundreds of thousands of clones; around nine tenths of them were counted only once. In total, the top ten clones hold less than 1.5% of the sample. Sequenced material: PBMCs or T cells enriched from blood (not recorded which). Receptors were obtained from a woman aged 18-29 years who had been exposed to COVID-19.

The V gene is TRBV3-1 (or the pseudogene TRBV3-2), the J gene TRBJ1-2; D gene unclear. The germline gives CDR1 LGHDT, CDR2 YNNKEL (reference sequence). The V end was cut by 3 bases, the J end by 3 bases, with 8 bases between. The CDR3 is made up of 13 amino acids. The CDR3 coding sequence is TGTGCCAGCAGCCAGCGCATCGACTATGGCTACACCTTC. This encodes CASSQRIDYGYTF.

The chain joins TRBV5-8 to TRBJ2-7, with D uncertain. V shed 0 bases and J shed 8 bases, with 18 bases lying between them. Germline V lookup: CDR1 SGHTS, CDR2 YDEGEE. The CDR3 has 15 residues. In nucleotides, the CDR3 is TGTGCCAGCAGCTTGGACCCAACTATACGGCGGCAGCAGTACTTC. It codes for CASSLDPTIRRQQYF.

This clone has a handful of counts. CDR3 bases: TGTGCCAGCAGTTACGGCCAGATTGCCTACGAGCAGTACTTC. It specifies CASSYGQIAYEQYF. This chain links TRBV6-2 or TRBV6-3 with TRBJ2-7, with no clear D. CDR3 length: 14 residues. V lost 2 bases, J lost 2 bases, and 10 bases lay in between. Per the germline V gene, CDR1 is MNHEY and CDR2 is SVGEGT.

The chain combines TRBV27 with TRBJ2-2; tentatively, D is TRBD1 (5 bases). In germline, CDR1 is MNHEY, CDR2 SMNVEV (reference sequence). Trimming removed 5 bases from V and 1 base from J, with 8 bases in between. The CDR3 length is 14 residues. The CDR3 loop is CASSPGQNTGELFF. DNA of the CDR3: TGTGCCAGCAGTCCCGGACAGAACACCGGGGAGCTGTTTTTT.